This T cell receptor (beta chain) was found in a study of cytomegalovirus exposure and HLA in healthy donors. J gave up 0 bases and V 6 bases, and 7 bases lay outside the gene matches. CDR1 and CDR2 (germline): SNHLY, FYNNEI. The CDR3 loop spans 16 amino acids. This table comes from immunoSEQ multiplex PCR, and its TCRdb copy is limited to in-frame clones, with some not included. The sample yields some 170,000 clones, around 86% seen once. The sequencing sample was made of PBMCs. This sequence joins TRBV2 and TRBJ1-4, with 7 bases fitting TRBD1. The receptor was isolated from a man aged 18 to 30 in good health and CMV-seropositive. The CDR3 nucleotides are TGTGCCAGCAGCGAGCAGGGGGGAGCAACTAATGAAAAACTGTTTTTT. Its translation: CASSEQGGATNEKLFF.